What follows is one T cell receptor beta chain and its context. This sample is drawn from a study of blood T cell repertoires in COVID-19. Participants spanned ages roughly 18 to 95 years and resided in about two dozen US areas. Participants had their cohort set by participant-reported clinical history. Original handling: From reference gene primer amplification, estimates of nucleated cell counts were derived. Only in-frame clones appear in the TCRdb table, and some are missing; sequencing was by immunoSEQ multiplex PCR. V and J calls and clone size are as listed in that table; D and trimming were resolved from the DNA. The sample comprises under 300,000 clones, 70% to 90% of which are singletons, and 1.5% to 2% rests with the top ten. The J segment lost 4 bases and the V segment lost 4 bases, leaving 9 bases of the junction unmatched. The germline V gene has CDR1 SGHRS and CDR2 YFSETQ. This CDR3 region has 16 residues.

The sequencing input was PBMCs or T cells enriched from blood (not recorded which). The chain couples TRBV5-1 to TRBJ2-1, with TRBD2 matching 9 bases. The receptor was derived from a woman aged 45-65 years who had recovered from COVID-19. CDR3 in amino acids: CASSLGSGSSYNEQFF. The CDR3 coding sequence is TGCGCCAGCAGCCTTGGTAGCGGGAGTTCGTACAATGAGCAGTTCTTC.